This note documents a single T cell receptor (beta chain) sequence. This sample stems from a study of preoperative IRX-2 immunotherapy in early breast cancer. Specified treatment: preoperative locoregional IRX-2 cytokine immunotherapy. Preoperative locoregional IRX-2 cytokine immunotherapy was tested in the phase Ib source study. Repertoires were generated with immunoSEQ multiplex PCR, while TCRdb's copy carries only in-frame clones and drops some. The profile shows around 95,000 clones, just over 85% of them singletons. Germline V gene lookup returns CDR1 LNHDA and CDR2 SQIVND (reference sequence). With V trimmed by 5 bases and J by 4 bases, 7 bases remained unmatched. The CDR3 has 14 residues.

The clonotype comes from a human donor with breast cancer. This rearrangement joins TRBV19 to TRBJ1-1; 7 bases fit TRBD1. The sample in question was tumor tissue, obtained after IRX-2 immunotherapy. CDR3 nucleotide sequence: TGTGCCAGTAGTTTTCCGGGACAGACCACTGAAGCTTTCTTT. Its translation is CASSFPGQTTEAFF.